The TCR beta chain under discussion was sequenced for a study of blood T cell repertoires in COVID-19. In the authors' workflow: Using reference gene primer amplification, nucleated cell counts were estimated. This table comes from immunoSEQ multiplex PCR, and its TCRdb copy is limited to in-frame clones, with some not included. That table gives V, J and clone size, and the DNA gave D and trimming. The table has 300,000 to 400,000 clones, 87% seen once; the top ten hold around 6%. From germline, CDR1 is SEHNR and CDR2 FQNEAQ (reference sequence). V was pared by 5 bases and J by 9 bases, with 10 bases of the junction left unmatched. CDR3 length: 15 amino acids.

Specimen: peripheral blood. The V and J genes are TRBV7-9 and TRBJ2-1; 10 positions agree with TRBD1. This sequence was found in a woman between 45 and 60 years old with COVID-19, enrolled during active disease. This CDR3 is CASSPSGTGAREQFF. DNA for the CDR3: TGTGCCAGCAGCCCAAGTGGGACAGGGGCTCGTGAGCAGTTCTTC.